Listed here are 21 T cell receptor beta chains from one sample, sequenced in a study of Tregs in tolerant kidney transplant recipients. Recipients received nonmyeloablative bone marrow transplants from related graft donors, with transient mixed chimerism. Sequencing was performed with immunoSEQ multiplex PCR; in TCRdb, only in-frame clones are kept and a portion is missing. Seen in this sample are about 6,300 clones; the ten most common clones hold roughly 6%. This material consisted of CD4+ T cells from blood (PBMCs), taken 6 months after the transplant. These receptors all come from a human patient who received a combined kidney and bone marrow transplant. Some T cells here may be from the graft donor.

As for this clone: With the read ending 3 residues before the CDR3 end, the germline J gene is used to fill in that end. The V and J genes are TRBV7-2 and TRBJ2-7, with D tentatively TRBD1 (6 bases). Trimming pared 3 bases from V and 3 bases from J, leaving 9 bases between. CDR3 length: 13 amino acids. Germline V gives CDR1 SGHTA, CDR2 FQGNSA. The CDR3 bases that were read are TGTGCCAGCAGCTTGGACAGACTCTACGAG. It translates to CASSLDRLYE. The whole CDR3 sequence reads CASSLDRLYEQYF. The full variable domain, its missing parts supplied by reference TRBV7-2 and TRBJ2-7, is GAGVSQSPSNKVTEKGKDVELRCDPISGHTALYWYRQSLGQGLEFLIYFQGNSAPDKSGLPSDRFSAERTGGSVSTLTIQRTQQEDSAVYLCASSLDRLYEQYFGPGTRLTVT.

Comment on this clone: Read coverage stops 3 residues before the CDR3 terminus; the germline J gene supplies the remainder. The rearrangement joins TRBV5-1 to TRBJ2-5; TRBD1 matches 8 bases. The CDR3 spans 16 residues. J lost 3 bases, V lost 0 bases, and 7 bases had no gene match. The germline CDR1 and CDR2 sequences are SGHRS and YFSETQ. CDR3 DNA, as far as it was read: TGCGCCAGCAGCTTGGGAGACAGGGGTGGGAAAGAGACC. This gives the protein CASSLGDRGGKET. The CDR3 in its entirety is CASSLGDRGGKETQYF.

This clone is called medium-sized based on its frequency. CDR3 loop: CSARATGQGARWGTEAFF. The CDR3 bases that were read are TGCAGTGCTAGAGCCACCGGGCAGGGGGCAAGGTGGGGGACTGAA. The J gene is TRBJ1-1, the V gene TRBV20-1; the match to TRBD1 covers 8 bases. The read ends 3 residues before the CDR3 terminus; that terminus is restored from the germline J gene. The length of the CDR3 is 18 residues. V trimming: 1 base; J trimming: 5 bases; junction bases outside the gene matches: 18. From germline, CDR1 is DFQATT and CDR2 SNEGSKA (reference sequence).

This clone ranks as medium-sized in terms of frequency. CDR3 sequence: CASSRQGRVSETQYF. The sequenced part of the CDR3 DNA is TGTGCCAGCAGTCGACAGGGACGTGTAAGCGAGACC. This rearrangement joins TRBV6-2 or TRBV6-3 to TRBJ2-5, with 7 bases fitting TRBD1. Read data end 3 residues before the CDR3 end; the end is taken from the germline J gene. V lost 5 bases, J lost 5 bases, and 11 bases stayed unmatched. The germline CDR1 and CDR2 sequences are MNHEY and SVGEGT. The CDR3 length is 15 residues.

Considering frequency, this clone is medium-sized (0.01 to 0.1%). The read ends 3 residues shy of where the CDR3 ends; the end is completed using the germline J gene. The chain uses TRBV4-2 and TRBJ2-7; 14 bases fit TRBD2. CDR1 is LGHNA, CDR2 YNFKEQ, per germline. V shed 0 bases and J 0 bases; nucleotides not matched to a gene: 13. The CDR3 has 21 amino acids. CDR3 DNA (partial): TGTGCCAGCAGCCAAGAAAGCGGGGGGTGGGGGACTAGCGGGGGCTCCTACGAG. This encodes CASSQESGGWGTSGGSYE. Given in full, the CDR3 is CASSQESGGWGTSGGSYEQYF.

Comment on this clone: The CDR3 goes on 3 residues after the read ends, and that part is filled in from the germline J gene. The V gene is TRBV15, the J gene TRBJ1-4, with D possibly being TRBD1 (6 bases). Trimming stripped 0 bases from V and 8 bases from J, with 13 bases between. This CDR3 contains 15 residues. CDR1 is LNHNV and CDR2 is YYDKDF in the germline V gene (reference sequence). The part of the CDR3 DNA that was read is TGTGCCACCAGCAGAGATCGGGGGGGCCAGGAAAAA. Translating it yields CATSRDRGGQEK. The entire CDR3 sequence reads CATSRDRGGQEKLFF.

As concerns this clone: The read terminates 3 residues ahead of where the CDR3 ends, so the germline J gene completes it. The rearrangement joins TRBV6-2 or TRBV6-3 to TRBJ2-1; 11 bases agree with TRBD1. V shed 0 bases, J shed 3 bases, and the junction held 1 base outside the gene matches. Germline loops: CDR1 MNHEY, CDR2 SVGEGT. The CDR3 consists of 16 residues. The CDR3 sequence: CASSYSGTGGYNEQFF. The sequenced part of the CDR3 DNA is TGTGCCAGCAGTTACTCCGGGACAGGGGGCTACAATGAG.

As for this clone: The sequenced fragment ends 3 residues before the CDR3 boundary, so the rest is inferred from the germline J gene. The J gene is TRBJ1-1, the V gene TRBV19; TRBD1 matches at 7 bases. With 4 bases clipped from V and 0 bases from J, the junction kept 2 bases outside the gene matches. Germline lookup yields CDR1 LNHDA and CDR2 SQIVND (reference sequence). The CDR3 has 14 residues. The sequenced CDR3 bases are TGTGCCAGTAGTACGGGACAGATGAACACTGAA. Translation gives CASSTGQMNTE. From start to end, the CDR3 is CASSTGQMNTEAFF.

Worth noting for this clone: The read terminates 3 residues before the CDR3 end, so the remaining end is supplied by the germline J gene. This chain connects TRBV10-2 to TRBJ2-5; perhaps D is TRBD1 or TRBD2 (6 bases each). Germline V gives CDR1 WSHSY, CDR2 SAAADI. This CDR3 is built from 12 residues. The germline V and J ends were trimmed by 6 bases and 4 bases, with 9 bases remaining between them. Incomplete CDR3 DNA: TGCGCCAGCAGACAGGGAGGAGAGACC. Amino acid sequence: CASRQGGET. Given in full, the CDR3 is CASRQGGETQYF.

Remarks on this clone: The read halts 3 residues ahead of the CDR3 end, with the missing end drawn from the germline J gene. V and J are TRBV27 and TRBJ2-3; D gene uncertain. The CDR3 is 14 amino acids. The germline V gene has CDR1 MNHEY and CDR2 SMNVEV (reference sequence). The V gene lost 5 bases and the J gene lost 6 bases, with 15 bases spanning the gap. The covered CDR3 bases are TGTGCCAGCAGTCCAACTCCCACGCGGGATACG. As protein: CASSPTPTRDT. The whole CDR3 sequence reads CASSPTPTRDTQYF.

The CDR3 spells CASSLGQGINEKLFF. CDR3 DNA, as far as it was read: TGCGCCAGCAGCTTGGGCCAGGGTATAAATGAAAAA. The V gene is TRBV5-1, the J gene TRBJ1-4; possible D gene TRBD1, 5 bases. The CDR3 end is not reached by the read, which stops 3 residues before it; the germline J gene fills it in. Trimming stripped 0 bases from V and 5 bases from J, with 11 bases between. The CDR3 has 15 residues. The V gene's germline CDR1 is SGHRS and CDR2 YFSETQ.

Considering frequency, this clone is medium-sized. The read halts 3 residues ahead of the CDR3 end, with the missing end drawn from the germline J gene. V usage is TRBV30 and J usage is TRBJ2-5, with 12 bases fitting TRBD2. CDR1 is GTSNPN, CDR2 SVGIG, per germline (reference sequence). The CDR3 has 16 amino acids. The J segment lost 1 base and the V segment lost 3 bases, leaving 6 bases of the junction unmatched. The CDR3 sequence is CAWRPGTSGPQETQYF. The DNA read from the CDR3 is TGTGCCTGGAGGCCCGGGACTAGCGGGCCCCAAGAGACC.

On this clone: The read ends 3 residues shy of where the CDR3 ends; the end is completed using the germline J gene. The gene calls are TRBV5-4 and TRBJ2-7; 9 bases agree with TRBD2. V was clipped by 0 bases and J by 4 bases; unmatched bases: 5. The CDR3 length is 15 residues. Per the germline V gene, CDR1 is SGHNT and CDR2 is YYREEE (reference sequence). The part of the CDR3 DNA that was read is TGTGCCAGCAGCTTGGGACTAGCGGAAGGGTACGAG. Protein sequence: CASSLGLAEGYE. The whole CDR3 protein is CASSLGLAEGYEQYF.

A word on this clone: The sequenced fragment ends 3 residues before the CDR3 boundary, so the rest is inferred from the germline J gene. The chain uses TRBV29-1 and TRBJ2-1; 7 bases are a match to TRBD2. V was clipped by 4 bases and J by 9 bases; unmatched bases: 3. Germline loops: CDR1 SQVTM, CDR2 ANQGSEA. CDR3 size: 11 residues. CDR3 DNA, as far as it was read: TGCAGCGTTGGACGGGGGGTTGAG. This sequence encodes CSVGRGVE. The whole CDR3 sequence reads CSVGRGVEQFF.

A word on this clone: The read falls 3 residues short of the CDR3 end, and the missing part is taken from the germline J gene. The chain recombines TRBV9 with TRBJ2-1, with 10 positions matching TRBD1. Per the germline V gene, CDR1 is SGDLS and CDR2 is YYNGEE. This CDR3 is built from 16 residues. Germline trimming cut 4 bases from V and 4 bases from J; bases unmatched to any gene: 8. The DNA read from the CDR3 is TGTGCCAGCAGCACCCGGGACAGGGGATGGTACAATGAG. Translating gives CASSTRDRGWYNE. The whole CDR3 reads CASSTRDRGWYNEQFF.

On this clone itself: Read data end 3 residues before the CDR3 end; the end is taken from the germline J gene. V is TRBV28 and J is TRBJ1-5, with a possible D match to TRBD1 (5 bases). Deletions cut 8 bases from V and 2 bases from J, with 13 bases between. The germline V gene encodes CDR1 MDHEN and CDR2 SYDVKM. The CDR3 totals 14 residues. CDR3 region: CASGQGGGNQPQHF. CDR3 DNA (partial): TGTGCCAGCGGCCAGGGAGGCGGCAATCAGCCC.

CDR3 DNA (partial): TGTGCCAGCAGTGAAGACAGTAGTAAGACCTACGAG. Amino acid sequence: CASSEDSSKTYE. The complete CDR3 reads CASSEDSSKTYEQYF. J is TRBJ2-7 and V is TRBV2, with unresolved D. With the read ending 3 residues before the CDR3 end, the germline J gene is used to fill in that end. Deletions cut 1 base from V and 2 bases from J, with 12 bases between. The CDR3 spans 15 residues. Looked up from germline, CDR1 is SNHLY and CDR2 is FYNNEI. Supplemented by reference TRBV2 and TRBJ2-7, the full variable domain reads EPEVTQTPSHQVTQMGQEVILRCVPISNHLYFYWYRQILGQKVEFLVSFYNNEISEKSEIFDDQFSVERPDGSNFTLKIRSTKLEDSAMYFCASSEDSSKTYEQYFGPGTRLTVT.

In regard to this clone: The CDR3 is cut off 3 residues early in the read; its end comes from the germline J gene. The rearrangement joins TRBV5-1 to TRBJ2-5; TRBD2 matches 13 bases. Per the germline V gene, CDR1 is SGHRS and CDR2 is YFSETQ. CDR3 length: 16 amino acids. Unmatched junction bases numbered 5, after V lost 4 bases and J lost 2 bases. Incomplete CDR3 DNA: TGCGCCAGCAGCCTCGGACTAGCGGGGGAGCAAGAGACC. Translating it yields CASSLGLAGEQET. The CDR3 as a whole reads CASSLGLAGEQETQYF.

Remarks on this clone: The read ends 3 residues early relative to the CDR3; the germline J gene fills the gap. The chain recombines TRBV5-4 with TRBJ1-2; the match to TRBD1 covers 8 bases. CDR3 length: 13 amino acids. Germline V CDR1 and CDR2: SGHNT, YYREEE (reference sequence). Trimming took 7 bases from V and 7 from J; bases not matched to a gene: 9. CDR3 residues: CASREDRGPGYTF. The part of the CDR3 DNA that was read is TGTGCCAGCCGGGAAGACAGGGGTCCTGGC.

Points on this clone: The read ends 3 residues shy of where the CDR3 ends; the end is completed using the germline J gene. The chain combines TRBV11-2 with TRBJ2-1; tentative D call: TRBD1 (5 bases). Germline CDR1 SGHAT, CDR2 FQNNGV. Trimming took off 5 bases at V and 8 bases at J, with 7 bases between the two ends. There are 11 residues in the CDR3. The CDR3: CASSPRDEQFF. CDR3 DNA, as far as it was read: TGTGCCAGCAGCCCCAGGGATGAG.

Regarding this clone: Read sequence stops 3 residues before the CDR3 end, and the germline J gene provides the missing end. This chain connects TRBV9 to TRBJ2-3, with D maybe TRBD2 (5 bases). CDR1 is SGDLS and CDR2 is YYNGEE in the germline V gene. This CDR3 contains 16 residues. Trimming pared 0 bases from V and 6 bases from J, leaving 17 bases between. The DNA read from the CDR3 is TGTGCCAGCAGCGTAGAAGCCTTGGGATTAGCGGATACG. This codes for CASSVEALGLADT. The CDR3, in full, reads CASSVEALGLADTQYF.